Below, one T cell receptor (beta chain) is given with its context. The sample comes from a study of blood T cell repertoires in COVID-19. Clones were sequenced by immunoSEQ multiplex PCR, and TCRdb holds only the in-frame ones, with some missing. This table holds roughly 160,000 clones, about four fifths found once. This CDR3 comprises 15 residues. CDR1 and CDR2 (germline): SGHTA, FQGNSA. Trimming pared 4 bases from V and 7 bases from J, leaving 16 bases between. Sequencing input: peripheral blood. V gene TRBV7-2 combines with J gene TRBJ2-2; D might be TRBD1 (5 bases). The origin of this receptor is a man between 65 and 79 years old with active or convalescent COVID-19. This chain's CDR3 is CASSSPAGSGGELFF. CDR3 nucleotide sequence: TGTGCCAGCAGCTCTCCGGCAGGGTCCGGCGGGGAGCTGTTTTTT.